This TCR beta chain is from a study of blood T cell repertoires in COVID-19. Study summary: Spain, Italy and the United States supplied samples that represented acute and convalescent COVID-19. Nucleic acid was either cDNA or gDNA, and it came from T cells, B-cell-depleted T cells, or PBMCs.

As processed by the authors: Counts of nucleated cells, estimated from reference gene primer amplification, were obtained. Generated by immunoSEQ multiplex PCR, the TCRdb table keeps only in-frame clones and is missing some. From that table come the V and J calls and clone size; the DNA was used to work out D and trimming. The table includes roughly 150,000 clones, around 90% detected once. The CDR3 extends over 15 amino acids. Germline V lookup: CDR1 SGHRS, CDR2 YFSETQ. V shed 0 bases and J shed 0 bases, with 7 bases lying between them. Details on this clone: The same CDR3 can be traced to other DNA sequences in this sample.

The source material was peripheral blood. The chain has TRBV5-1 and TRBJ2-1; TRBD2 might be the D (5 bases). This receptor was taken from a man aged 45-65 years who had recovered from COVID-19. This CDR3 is CASSLVGSSYNEQFF. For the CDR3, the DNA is TGCGCCAGCAGCTTGGTGGGGAGCTCCTACAATGAGCAGTTCTTC.